This TCR beta chain was sequenced during a study of T cell repertoires in cytomegalovirus infection. Study-level information: CMV infection together with matching HLA type was indicated by public TCR beta signatures. Overall study findings and caveats: Clonotype analysis showed dominance of the ex vivo response by HLA-C-restricted CMV-specific TCR beta clonotypes. Summed frequency of shared TCR beta families picked out CMV carriers who also had the relevant HLA.

Concerning this clonotype: What it binds is unknown.

There are 11 residues in the CDR3. V lost 7 bases to trimming and J lost 8 bases, with 11 bases between them. Germline CDR1 reads LNHDA; CDR2 reads SQIVND (reference sequence). TCRdb passed the reads through MiXCR, listing each CDR3 protein once. In the table there are more than 350,000 distinct CDR3 sequences, roughly 31% of which are singletons. The sequencing sample was made of PBMCs. This rearrangement joins TRBV19 to TRBJ1-2; no firm D call. The source of this sequence is a human donor in good health (CMV status not recorded). Some clones in this sample may be carry-over from other donors' samples. CDR3 loop: CASNGNTGYTF. The CDR3 DNA reads as TGTGCCAGTAACGGGAACACCGGCTACACCTTC. Complete variable domain (other parts from reference TRBV19 and TRBJ1-2): DGGITQSPKYLFRKEGQNVTLSCEQNLNHDAMYWYRQDPGQGLRLIYYSQIVNDFQKGDIAEGYSVSREKKESFPLTVTSAQKNPTAFYLCASNGNTGYTFGSGTRLTVV.